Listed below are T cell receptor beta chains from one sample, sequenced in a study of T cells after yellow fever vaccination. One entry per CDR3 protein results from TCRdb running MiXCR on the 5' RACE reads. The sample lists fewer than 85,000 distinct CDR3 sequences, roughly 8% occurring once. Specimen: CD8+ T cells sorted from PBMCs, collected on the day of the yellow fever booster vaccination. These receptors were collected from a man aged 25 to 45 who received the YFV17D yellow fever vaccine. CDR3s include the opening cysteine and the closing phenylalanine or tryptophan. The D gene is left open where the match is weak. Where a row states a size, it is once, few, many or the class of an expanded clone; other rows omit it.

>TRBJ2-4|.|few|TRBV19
CASSIWQADGQYF
TGTGCCAGTAGTATCTGGCAGGCCGATGGTCAGTACTTC
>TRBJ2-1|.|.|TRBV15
CATSIDRQPSYNEQFF
TGTGCCACCAGCATTGACAGGCAACCTTCCTACAATGAGCAGTTCTTC
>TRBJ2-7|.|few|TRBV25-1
CASSDQKTYEQYF
TGTGCCAGCAGTGACCAGAAAACCTACGAGCAGTACTTC
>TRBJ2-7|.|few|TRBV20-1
CSARRSGYEQYF
TGCAGTGCTAGGAGATCAGGCTACGAGCAGTACTTC
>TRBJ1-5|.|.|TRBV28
CASSEVGAQPQHF
TGTGCCAGCAGTGAAGTGGGGGCCCAGCCCCAGCATTTT
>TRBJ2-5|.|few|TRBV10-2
CASSVSGVWETQYF
TGCGCCAGCAGTGTTTCAGGGGTATGGGAGACCCAGTACTTC
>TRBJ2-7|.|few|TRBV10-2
CASSEGEQYF
TGCGCCAGCAGTGAGGGAGAGCAGTACTTC
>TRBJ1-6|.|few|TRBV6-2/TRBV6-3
CASTRGGPLHF
TGTGCCAGCACACGGGGAGGACCCCTCCACTTT
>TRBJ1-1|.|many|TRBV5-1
CASSFDQGPRRDEAFF
TGCGCCAGCAGCTTTGATCAGGGGCCTCGAAGGGATGAAGCTTTCTTT
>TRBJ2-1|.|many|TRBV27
CASSTGLFNEQFF
TGTGCCAGCTCAACGGGACTCTTTAATGAGCAGTTCTTC
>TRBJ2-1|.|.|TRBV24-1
CATTPSSYNEQFF
TGTGCCACCACCCCCAGCTCCTACAATGAGCAGTTCTTC
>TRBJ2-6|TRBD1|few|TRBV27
CASSSGQGFSGANVLTF
TGTGCCAGCAGTTCGGGACAGGGGTTCTCTGGGGCCAACGTCCTGACTTTC
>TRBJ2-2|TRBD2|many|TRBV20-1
CSARETSGSAVGELFF
TGCAGTGCTAGAGAGACTAGCGGGAGCGCGGTCGGGGAGCTGTTTTTT
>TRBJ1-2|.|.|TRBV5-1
CASSLPDSGYTF
TGCGCCAGCAGCTTGCCGGATAGCGGCTACACCTTC
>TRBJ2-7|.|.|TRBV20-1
CSARVGGDAYEQYF
TGCAGTGCTAGAGTTGGAGGGGACGCCTACGAGCAGTACTTC
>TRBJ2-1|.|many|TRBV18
CASSPPQSNEQFF
TGTGCCAGCTCACCACCTCAATCCAATGAGCAGTTCTTC
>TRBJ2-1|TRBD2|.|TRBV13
CASKELAGAYNEQFF
TGTGCCAGCAAGGAACTAGCGGGAGCTTACAATGAGCAGTTCTTC